This TCR beta chain is drawn from a study of blood T cell repertoires in COVID-19. In the study overall: The United States, Italy and Spain supplied acute and convalescent COVID-19 samples. The cDNA or gDNA used as material had been derived from T cells, B-cell-depleted T cells, or PBMCs.

Germline V CDR1 and CDR2: MNHEY, SMNVEV (reference sequence). V shed 3 bases and J shed 1 base, with 13 bases lying between them. CDR3 size: 15 residues. Original processing notes: Reference gene primer amplification yielded estimated nucleated cell counts. Here immunoSEQ multiplex PCR was the method, and the copy in TCRdb shows in-frame clones only, minus some. V and J calls and clone size are those listed in that table; D and trimming were worked out from the DNA. Of over 100,000 clones in the sample, about 84% were seen once. Sequenced material: peripheral blood. The chain carries TRBV27 and TRBJ2-7, with unresolved D. This clonotype was obtained from a woman aged 60 to 75 with acute or convalescent COVID-19. The CDR3 DNA sequence: TGTGCCAGCAGTTTTGGAACAGATTTTTCCTACGAGCAGTACTTC. Its translation is CASSFGTDFSYEQYF.